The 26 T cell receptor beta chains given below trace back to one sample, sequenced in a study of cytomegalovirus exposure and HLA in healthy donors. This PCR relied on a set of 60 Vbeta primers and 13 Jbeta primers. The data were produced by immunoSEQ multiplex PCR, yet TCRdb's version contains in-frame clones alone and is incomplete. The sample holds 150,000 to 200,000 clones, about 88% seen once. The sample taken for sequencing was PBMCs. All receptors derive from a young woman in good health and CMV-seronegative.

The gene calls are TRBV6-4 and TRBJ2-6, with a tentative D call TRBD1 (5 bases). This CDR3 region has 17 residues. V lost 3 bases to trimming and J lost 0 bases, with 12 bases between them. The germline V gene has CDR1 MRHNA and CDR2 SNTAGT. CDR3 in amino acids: CASSESKGHSGANVLTF. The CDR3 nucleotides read TGTGCCAGCAGTGAAAGCAAGGGGCACTCTGGGGCCAACGTCCTGACTTTC.

CDR3 in amino acids: CASCVVQGDAGGYGSEQFF. CDR3 nucleotide sequence: TGTGCCAGCTGTGTTGTACAGGGAGACGCGGGAGGTTACGGTAGTGAGCAGTTCTTC. The V and J genes are TRBV11-3 and TRBJ2-1; TRBD2 matches 8 bases. CDR3 length: 19 amino acids. The J segment lost 9 bases and the V segment lost 8 bases, leaving 27 bases of the junction unmatched. CDR1 and CDR2 from the germline V gene are SGHNT and YENEEA.

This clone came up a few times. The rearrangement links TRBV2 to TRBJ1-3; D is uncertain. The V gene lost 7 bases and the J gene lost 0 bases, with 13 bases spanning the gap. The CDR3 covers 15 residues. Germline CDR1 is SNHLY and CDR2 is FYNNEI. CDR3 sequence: CASNYLAGSGNTIYF. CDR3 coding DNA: TGTGCCAGCAATTATCTCGCGGGCTCTGGAAACACCATATATTTT.

DNA for the CDR3: TGTGCCAGCAGTTACTCCGGTGAGCTTCAGTACTTC. The encoded protein is CASSYSGELQYF. This chain links TRBV6-5 with TRBJ2-7; D unresolved. CDR3 length: 12 residues. V lost 0 bases and J lost 10, with 10 bases in between. Germline V lookup: CDR1 MNHEY, CDR2 SVGAGI.

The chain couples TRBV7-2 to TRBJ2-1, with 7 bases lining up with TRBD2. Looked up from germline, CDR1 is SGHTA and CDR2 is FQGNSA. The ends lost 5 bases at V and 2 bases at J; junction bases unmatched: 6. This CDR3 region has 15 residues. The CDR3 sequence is CASSTDGTTYNEQFF. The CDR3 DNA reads TGTGCCAGCAGCACGGACGGGACTACCTACAATGAGCAGTTCTTC.

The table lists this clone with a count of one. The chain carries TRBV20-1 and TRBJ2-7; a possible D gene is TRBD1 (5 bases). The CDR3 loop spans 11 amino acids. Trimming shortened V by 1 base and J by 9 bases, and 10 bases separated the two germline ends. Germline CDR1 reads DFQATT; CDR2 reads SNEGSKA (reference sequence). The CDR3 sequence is CSARVRGAQYF. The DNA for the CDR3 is TGCAGTGCTAGAGTAAGGGGCGCGCAGTACTTC.

CDR3 sequence (DNA): TGTGCCATCAGTGAGCGAGGGGGAAACATTCAGTACTTC. Translation: CAISERGGNIQYF. The chain recombines TRBV10-3 with TRBJ2-4; TRBD1 might be the D (6 bases). The CDR3 totals 13 residues. Trimming pared 2 bases from V and 6 bases from J, leaving 8 bases between. In germline, CDR1 is ENHRY, CDR2 SYGVKD.

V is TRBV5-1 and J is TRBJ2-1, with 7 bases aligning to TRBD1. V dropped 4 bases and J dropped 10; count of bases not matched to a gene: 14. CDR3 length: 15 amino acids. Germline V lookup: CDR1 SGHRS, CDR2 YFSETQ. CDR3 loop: CASSLGTATQGEQFF. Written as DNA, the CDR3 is TGCGCCAGCAGCCTCGGGACAGCGACGCAGGGAGAGCAGTTCTTC.

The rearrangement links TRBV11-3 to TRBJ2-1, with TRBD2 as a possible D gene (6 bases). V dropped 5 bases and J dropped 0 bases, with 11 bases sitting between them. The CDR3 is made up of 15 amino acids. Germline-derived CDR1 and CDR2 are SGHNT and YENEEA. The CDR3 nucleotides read TGTGCCAGCAGCCGTAGCGGATCCTCCTACAATGAGCAGTTCTTC. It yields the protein CASSRSGSSYNEQFF.

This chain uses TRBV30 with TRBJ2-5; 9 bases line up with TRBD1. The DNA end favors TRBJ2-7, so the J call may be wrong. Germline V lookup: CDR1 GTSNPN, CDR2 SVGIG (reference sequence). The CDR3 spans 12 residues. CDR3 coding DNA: TGTGCCTGGGGACAGGGGAGAGCCGAGCAGTACTTC. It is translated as CAWGQGRAEQYF.

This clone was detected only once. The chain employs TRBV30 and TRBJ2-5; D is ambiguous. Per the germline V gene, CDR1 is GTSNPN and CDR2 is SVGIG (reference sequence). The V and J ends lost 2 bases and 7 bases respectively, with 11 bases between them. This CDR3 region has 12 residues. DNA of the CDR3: TGTGCCTGGAGTCTGATTCCCGGGACCCAGTACTTC. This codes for CAWSLIPGTQYF.

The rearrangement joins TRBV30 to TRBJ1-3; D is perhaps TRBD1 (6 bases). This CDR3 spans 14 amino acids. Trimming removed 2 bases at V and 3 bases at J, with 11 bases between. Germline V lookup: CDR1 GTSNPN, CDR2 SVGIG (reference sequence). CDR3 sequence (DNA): TGTGCCTGGAGTCCTGGACAGTTTGGAAACACCATATATTTT. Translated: CAWSPGQFGNTIYF.

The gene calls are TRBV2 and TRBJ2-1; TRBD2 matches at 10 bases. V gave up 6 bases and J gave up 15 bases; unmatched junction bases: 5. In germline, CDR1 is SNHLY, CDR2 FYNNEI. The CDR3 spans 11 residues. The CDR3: CASRSGGGPFF. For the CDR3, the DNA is TGTGCCAGCAGGAGCGGGGGGGGGCCGTTCTTC.

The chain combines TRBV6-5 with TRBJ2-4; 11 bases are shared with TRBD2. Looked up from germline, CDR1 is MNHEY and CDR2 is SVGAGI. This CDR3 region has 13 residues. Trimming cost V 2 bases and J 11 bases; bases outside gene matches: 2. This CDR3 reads CASSYTSGGFQYF. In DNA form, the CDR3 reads TGTGCCAGCAGTTACACTAGCGGGGGCTTTCAGTACTTC.

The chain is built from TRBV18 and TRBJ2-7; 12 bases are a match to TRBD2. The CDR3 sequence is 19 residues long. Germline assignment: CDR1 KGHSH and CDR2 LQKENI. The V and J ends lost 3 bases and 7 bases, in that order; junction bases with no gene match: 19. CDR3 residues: CASSPGDSSGLAGLREQYF. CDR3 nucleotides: TGTGCCAGCTCACCCGGGGACAGTTCCGGACTAGCGGGGCTGAGGGAGCAGTACTTC. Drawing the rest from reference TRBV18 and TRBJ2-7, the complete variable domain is NAGVMQNPRHLVRRRGQEARLRCSPMKGHSHVYWYRQLPEEGLKFMVYLQKENIIDESGMPKERFSAEFPKEGPSILRIQQVVRGDSAAYFCASSPGDSSGLAGLREQYFGPGTRLTVT.

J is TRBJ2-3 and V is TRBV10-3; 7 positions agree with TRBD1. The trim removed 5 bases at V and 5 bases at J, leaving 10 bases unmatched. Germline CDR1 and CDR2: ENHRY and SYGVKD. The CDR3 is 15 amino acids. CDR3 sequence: CAISTGADTGDTQYF. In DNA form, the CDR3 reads TGTGCCATCAGTACAGGGGCCGATACTGGAGATACGCAGTATTTT.

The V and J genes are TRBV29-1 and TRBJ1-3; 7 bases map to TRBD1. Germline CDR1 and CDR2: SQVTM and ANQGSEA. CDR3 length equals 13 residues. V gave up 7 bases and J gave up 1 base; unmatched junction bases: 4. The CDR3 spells CSAIQGSGNTIYF. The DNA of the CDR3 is TGCAGCGCTATACAGGGGTCTGGAAACACCATATATTTT.

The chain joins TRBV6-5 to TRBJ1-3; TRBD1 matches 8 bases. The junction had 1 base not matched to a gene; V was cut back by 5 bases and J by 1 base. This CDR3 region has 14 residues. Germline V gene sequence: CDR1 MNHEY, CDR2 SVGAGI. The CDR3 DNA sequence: TGTGCCAGCAGTGGACAGGGATCTGGAAACACCATATATTTT. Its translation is CASSGQGSGNTIYF.

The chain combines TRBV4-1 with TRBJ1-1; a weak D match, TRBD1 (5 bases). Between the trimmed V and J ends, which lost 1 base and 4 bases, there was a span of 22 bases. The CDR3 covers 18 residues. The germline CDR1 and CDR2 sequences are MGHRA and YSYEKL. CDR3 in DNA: TGCGCCAGCAGCCAAGGGGGAAGGATTTGGGAGGGGTCCACTGAAGCTTTCTTT. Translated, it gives CASSQGGRIWEGSTEAFF.

This chain's CDR3 is CASTPSRTANYGYTF. Here the CDR3 DNA reads TGTGCCAGCACCCCTTCCCGGACTGCTAACTATGGCTACACCTTC. This chain uses TRBV7-8 with TRBJ1-2; D is uncertain. Germline-derived CDR1 and CDR2 are SGHVS and FQNEAQ. V was cut by 7 bases and J by 0 bases, with 15 bases left in between. The CDR3 is 15 residues long.

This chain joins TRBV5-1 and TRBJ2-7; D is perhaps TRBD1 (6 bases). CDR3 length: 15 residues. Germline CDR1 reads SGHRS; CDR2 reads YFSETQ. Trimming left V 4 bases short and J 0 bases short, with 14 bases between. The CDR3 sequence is CASSGWGQNSYEQYF. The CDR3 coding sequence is TGCGCCAGCAGCGGATGGGGACAAAACTCCTACGAGCAGTACTTC.

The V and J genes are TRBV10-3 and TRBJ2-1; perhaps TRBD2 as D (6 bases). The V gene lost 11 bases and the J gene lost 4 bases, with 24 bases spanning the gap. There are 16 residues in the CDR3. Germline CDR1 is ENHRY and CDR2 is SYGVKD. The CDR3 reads CASGAGGDGPYNEQFF. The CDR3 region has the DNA TGTGCCTCCGGTGCCGGGGGAGACGGCCCATACAATGAGCAGTTCTTC.

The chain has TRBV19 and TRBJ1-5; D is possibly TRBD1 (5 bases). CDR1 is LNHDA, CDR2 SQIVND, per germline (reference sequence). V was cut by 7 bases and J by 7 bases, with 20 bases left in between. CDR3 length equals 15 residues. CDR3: CASTDWGGSGQPQHF. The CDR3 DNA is TGTGCCAGTACCGATTGGGGGGGGTCGGGGCAGCCCCAGCATTTT.

As DNA, the CDR3 is TGTGCCAGCAGCTTGAGACTCGACAGCTACGAGCAGTACTTC. Translation: CASSLRLDSYEQYF. The chain is built from TRBV7-2 and TRBJ2-7; possible D gene TRBD1, 5 bases. V was clipped by 3 bases and J by 3 bases, with 12 bases between them. Germline loops: CDR1 SGHTA, CDR2 FQGNSA. The CDR3 runs to 14 residues. Full variable domain (rest looked up from reference TRBV7-2 and TRBJ2-7): GAGVSQSPSNKVTEKGKDVELRCDPISGHTALYWYRQSLGQGLEFLIYFQGNSAPDKSGLPSDRFSAERTGGSVSTLTIQRTQQEDSAVYLCASSLRLDSYEQYFGPGTRLTVT.

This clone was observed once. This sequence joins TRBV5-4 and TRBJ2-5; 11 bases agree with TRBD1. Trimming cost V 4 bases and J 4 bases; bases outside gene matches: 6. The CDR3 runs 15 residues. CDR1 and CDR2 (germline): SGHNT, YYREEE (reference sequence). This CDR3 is CASSPGQGARETQYF. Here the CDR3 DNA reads TGTGCCAGCAGCCCTGGACAGGGGGCAAGAGAGACCCAGTACTTC.

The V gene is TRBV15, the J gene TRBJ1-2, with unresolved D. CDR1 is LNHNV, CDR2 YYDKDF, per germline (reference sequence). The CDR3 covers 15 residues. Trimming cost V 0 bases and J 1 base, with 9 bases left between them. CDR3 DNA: TGTGCCACCAGCAGAGACGGTAACAGTAACTATGGCTACACCTTC. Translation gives CATSRDGNSNYGYTF.